This T cell receptor (beta chain) appears in the sequencing data of a study of T cells in Graves' hyperthyroidism and ophthalmopathy. Trimming pared 5 bases from V and 5 bases from J, leaving 12 bases between. Germline V gene sequence: CDR1 MNHEY, CDR2 SMNVEV (reference sequence). The CDR3 length is 13 residues. In the ophthalmopathy cohort, Clinical Activity Score was at least 3, NOSPECS grade at least 4, and duration under 3 months. Criteria for exclusion of patients were uncontrolled infection, other autoimmune disease, pregnancy or lactation. RNA transcripts were the template for amplifying TCR beta CDR3 regions. First-round RT-PCR of the TCR CDR3 relied on the HTBI primer set. A single record per CDR3 protein comes from TCRdb applying MiXCR to the multiplex PCR reads. The sample includes hundreds of thousands of distinct CDR3 sequences, roughly 13% of them seen just once. The study's findings and limits: Within blood appeared most thyroid clonotypes that had expanded above 0.001. Ophthalmopathy could be told apart from stable hyperthyroidism with a 13 V-J model.

This clonotype was seen ten or more times. Its matching antigen is unknown. The sample comprised blood. The clonotype was recovered from a woman in her 40s with Graves' ophthalmopathy. J is TRBJ2-5 and V is TRBV27; D is possibly TRBD2 (5 bases). The CDR3 region is CASSRVALETQYF. The CDR3 coding sequence is TGTGCCAGCAGTCGGGTAGCGTTGGAGACCCAGTACTTC.